A single sample gave rise to the 23 T cell receptor beta chains below, sequenced in a study of human T cells and chemical hapten exposure. Described time point: patch test 1, 2 weeks after DPC sensitization. The treatment was: therapeutic diphenylcyclopropenone sensitization with weekly scalp DPC. TCRdb recomputed calls from the RACE reads with MiXCR, one row per CDR3 protein. There are approximately 70,000 distinct CDR3 sequences in the sample; roughly 9.8% occur only once, and more than 2.5% lies in the top ten. Material: whole blood, obtained in connection with sensitization to the hapten diphenylcyclopropenone (DPC). These receptors all stem from a woman aged 35 to 49 with alopecia areata. Some clones in this sample may be carry-over from other donors' samples.

This clonotype has ten or more counts. The chain is built from TRBV2 and TRBJ1-5, with D perhaps TRBD1 (6 bases). The germline V gene encodes CDR1 SNHLY and CDR2 FYNNEI. This CDR3 comprises 14 residues. Trimming took off 5 bases at V and 2 bases at J, with 10 bases between the two ends. The CDR3 loop is CASSLHRGNQPQHF. CDR3 sequence (DNA): TGTGCCAGCAGTCTTCACAGGGGCAATCAGCCCCAGCATTTT.

A word on this clonotype: One end of the junction fails to match germline, which may point to a read error. The chain has TRBV4-2 and TRBJ2-5; D may correspond to TRBD1 or TRBD2 (5 bases each). Looked up from germline, CDR1 is LGHNA and CDR2 is YNFKEQ. This CDR3 comprises 15 residues. The CDR3 reads CASSDHSGTQKTQYF. CDR3 coding DNA: TGTGCCAGCAGCGATCATTCCGGGACCCAAAAGACCCAGTACTTC.

The sample holds many counts of this clonotype. The chain has TRBV5-4 and TRBJ2-7; 8 nucleotides match TRBD2. CDR1 SGHNT and CDR2 YYREEE come from the germline V gene (reference sequence). The length of the CDR3 is 13 residues. After removal of 3 bases from V and 2 bases from J, the junction contained 1 base not matched to a gene. This CDR3 reads CASSSGLAYEQYF. CDR3 nucleotides: TGTGCCAGCAGCTCGGGACTAGCCTACGAGCAGTACTTC.

The V gene is TRBV11-2, the J gene TRBJ2-1, with 10 bases lining up with TRBD2. In germline, CDR1 is SGHAT, CDR2 FQNNGV. The CDR3 has 14 residues. V dropped 4 bases and J dropped 10; count of bases not matched to a gene: 7. For the CDR3, the DNA is TGTGCCAGCAGCTACGGACTAGCGGAAGACGAGCAGTTCTTC. Amino acids: CASSYGLAEDEQFF.

The genes are TRBV7-8 and TRBJ1-2; D gene unclear. CDR1 is SGHVS, CDR2 FQNEAQ, per germline. Trimming took off 4 bases at V and 8 bases at J, with 20 bases between the two ends. This CDR3 is built from 15 residues. The CDR3 spells CASSSTTGGNWGYTF. The CDR3, as DNA: TGTGCCAGCAGCTCAACGACCGGCGGAAACTGGGGCTACACCTTC.

This chain uses TRBV28 with TRBJ1-1; D call uncertain. CDR3 length: 14 amino acids. Germline lookup yields CDR1 MDHEN and CDR2 SYDVKM. With 5 bases removed from V and 4 bases from J, the gap between germline ends came to 14 bases. As DNA, the CDR3 is TGTGCCAGCAGTACGTTGGCGGCGAGCACTGAAGCTTTCTTT. Translation: CASSTLAASTEAFF.

This clonotype was seen a handful of times. At one end, the junction sequence differs from germline, possibly due to a read error. The chain combines TRBV7-7 with TRBJ2-5; no definite D call. Germline CDR1 and CDR2: SSHAT and FNYEAQ (reference sequence). The CDR3 is made up of 14 amino acids. The CDR3: CASSPQAIGETQYF. The CDR3 nucleotides read TGTGCTAGCAGCCCCCAAGCAATAGGAGAGACCCAGTACTTC. Full variable domain (remainder filled in from reference TRBV7-7 and TRBJ2-5): GAGVSQSPRYKVTKRGQDVTLRCDPISSHATLYWYQQALGQGPEFLTYFNYEAQPDKSGLPSDRFSAERPEGSISTLTIQRTEQRDSAMYRCASSPQAIGETQYFGPGTRLLVL.

The V and J genes are TRBV6-6 and TRBJ2-2; D perhaps matches TRBD1 (6 bases). The V gene's germline CDR1 is MNHNY and CDR2 SVGAGI (reference sequence). CDR3 length: 15 amino acids. V was trimmed by 4 bases and J by 3 bases, leaving 12 bases between them. The DNA for the CDR3 is TGTGCCAGCAGTTTTCGGACAGCGGACACCGGGGAGCTGTTTTTT. Its translation: CASSFRTADTGELFF.

At least ten counts were recorded for this clonotype. The CDR3 DNA sequence: TGTGCCAGCAGCCGTTTAGAGGGCAGCGAGCAGTACTTC. Translation: CASSRLEGSEQYF. This chain joins TRBV4-2 and TRBJ2-7; TRBD2 is a possible D gene (5 bases). Germline values: CDR1 LGHNA, CDR2 YNFKEQ. The length of the CDR3 is 13 residues. The V end was cut by 4 bases, the J end by 6 bases, with 13 bases between.

This clonotype was detected ten times or more. The CDR3 DNA sequence: TGTGCCAGCAGCGTCGGGGGGTTCCAAGAGACCCAGTACTTC. This gives the protein CASSVGGFQETQYF. V gene TRBV9 combines with J gene TRBJ2-5, with 7 bases that match TRBD2. V gave up 2 bases and J gave up 1 base; unmatched junction bases: 2. The germline V gene has CDR1 SGDLS and CDR2 YYNGEE. There are 14 residues in the CDR3. The whole variable domain, filled in from reference TRBV9 and TRBJ2-5, reads DSGVTQTPKHLITATGQRVTLRCSPRSGDLSVYWYQQSLDQGLQFLIQYYNGEERAKGNILERFSAQQFPDLHSELNLSSLELGDSALYFCASSVGGFQETQYFGPGTRLLVL.

This clonotype was seen more than once but under ten times. The CDR3: CASSSTPTEEQFF. CDR3 sequence (DNA): TGTGCCAGCAGTTCCACCCCCACAGAAGAGCAGTTCTTC. J is TRBJ2-1 and V is TRBV12-3 or TRBV12-4; D is unclear. CDR3 length: 13 amino acids. Trimming took off 4 bases at V and 10 bases at J, with 14 bases between the two ends.

J is TRBJ2-3 and V is TRBV7-9; 11 nucleotides align to TRBD2. The V and J ends lost 3 bases and 5 bases, in that order; junction bases with no gene match: 1. Germline CDR1 and CDR2: SEHNR and FQNEAQ (reference sequence). The CDR3 covers 14 residues. In nucleotides, the CDR3 is TGTGCCAGCAGCTTCGGGACTAGCGGAGATACGCAGTATTTT. Amino acids: CASSFGTSGDTQYF.

Concerning this clonotype: The junction and the germline gene differ at one end; a read error may be behind it. J is TRBJ1-1 and V is TRBV3-1; no firm D call. Germline lookup yields CDR1 LGHDT and CDR2 YNNKEL (reference sequence). The CDR3 runs 11 residues. CDR3 DNA: TGTGCCGGCAGCCAAGACTTCGAAGCTTTCTTT. Its protein is CAGSQDFEAFF.

The chain links TRBV14 to TRBJ1-1; no firm D call. Trimming left V 3 bases short and J 8 bases short, with 7 bases between. Looked up from germline, CDR1 is SGHDN and CDR2 is FVKESK. The CDR3 totals 11 residues. The CDR3 is CASSQSPEAFF. The CDR3 nucleotides read TGTGCCAGCAGCCAGAGTCCGGAAGCTTTCTTT.

This clonotype was counted many times. V and J are TRBV29-1 and TRBJ2-7; a possible D gene is TRBD1 (7 bases). V dropped 4 bases and J dropped 2 bases, with 12 bases sitting between them. The CDR3 is made up of 13 amino acids. CDR1 SQVTM and CDR2 ANQGSEA come from the germline V gene. The CDR3 here is CSVAQGRPYEQYF. CDR3 nucleotide sequence: TGCAGCGTTGCACAGGGGAGGCCCTACGAGCAGTACTTC.

This clonotype was detected many times. The rearrangement uses TRBV10-3 and TRBJ1-2; 8 bases map to TRBD1. V shed 7 bases, J shed 4 bases, and the junction held 8 bases outside the gene matches. CDR3 length equals 14 residues. Germline loops: CDR1 ENHRY, CDR2 SYGVKD. The DNA of the CDR3 is TGTGCCATCACCTCAGGACAGGGAGGCTATGGCTACACCTTC. Its translation is CAITSGQGGYGYTF.

This chain uses TRBV5-4 with TRBJ1-4, with D perhaps TRBD1 (6 bases). CDR1 and CDR2 from the germline V gene are SGHNT and YYREEE (reference sequence). There are 15 residues in the CDR3. V shed 0 bases and J shed 8 bases, with 14 bases lying between them. In DNA form, the CDR3 reads TGTGCCAGCAGCTTGGCGGGCAGGGGAGGGGAAAAACTGTTTTTT. Its translation is CASSLAGRGGEKLFF. Based on the CDR3 plus reference TRBV5-4 and TRBJ1-4, the full variable domain is ETGVTQSPTHLIKTRGQQVTLRCSSQSGHNTVSWYQQALGQGPQFIFQYYREEENGRGNFPPRFSGLQFPNYSSELNVNALELDDSALYLCASSLAGRGGEKLFFGSGTQLSVL.

The CDR3 nucleotides are TGTGCCAGCCAACCTTTGACAGGGGGCGCAGAGACCCAGTACTTC. Its protein product is CASQPLTGGAETQYF. The chain links TRBV7-2 to TRBJ2-5, with 10 bases lining up with TRBD1. The germline V gene encodes CDR1 SGHTA and CDR2 FQGNSA. This CDR3 region has 15 residues. With 8 bases clipped from V and 4 bases from J, the junction kept 10 bases outside the gene matches. Together with reference TRBV7-2 and TRBJ2-5, the CDR3 gives the full variable domain: GAGVSQSPSNKVTEKGKDVELRCDPISGHTALYWYRQSLGQGLEFLIYFQGNSAPDKSGLPSDRFSAERTGGSVSTLTIQRTQQEDSAVYLCASQPLTGGAETQYFGPGTRLLVL.

This clonotype occurred many times. As DNA, the CDR3 is TGTGCCAGCAGTTTTCCCCCCAGGGGGCGCGAAGCTTTCTTT. Translating it yields CASSFPPRGREAFF. J is TRBJ1-1 and V is TRBV12-3 or TRBV12-4, with 8 bases fitting TRBD1. V lost 3 bases and J lost 8; bases outside the gene matches: 8. The CDR3 length is 14 residues.

The table lists this clonotype with a few counts. The chain uses TRBV6-2 or TRBV6-3 and TRBJ2-2; 9 nucleotides line up with TRBD2. Per the germline V gene, CDR1 is MNHEY and CDR2 is SVGEGT. There are 16 residues in the CDR3. Trimming at V came to 4 bases and at J to 5 bases, leaving 8 bases not matched to a gene. The CDR3 region is CASSSLLAGETGELFF. The CDR3 DNA sequence: TGTGCCAGCAGTTCCCTTTTAGCGGGGGAAACCGGGGAGCTGTTTTTT.

This clonotype was seen repeatedly, ten times or more. V usage is TRBV12-3 or TRBV12-4 and J usage is TRBJ1-2; tentative D call: TRBD1 (5 bases). V lost 5 bases to trimming and J lost 12 bases, with 13 bases between them. This CDR3 is built from 11 residues. The CDR3 bases are TGTGCCAGCAGTACAAGGGGCTGGGACACCTTC. Its protein is CASSTRGWDTF.

This clonotype was recorded at least ten times. The J gene is TRBJ2-7, the V gene TRBV27; 11 bases align to TRBD1. This CDR3 is built from 13 residues. V was pared by 3 bases and J by 6 bases, with 1 base of the junction left unmatched. Germline lookup yields CDR1 MNHEY and CDR2 SMNVEV (reference sequence). The CDR3 DNA is TGTGCCAGCAGTTTCGGGACAGGGGGCGAGCAGTACTTC. Its translation: CASSFGTGGEQYF.

This chain connects TRBV6-1 to TRBJ2-7; 9 bases map to TRBD1. The CDR3 extends over 13 amino acids. J lost 5 bases, V lost 4 bases, and 3 bases had no gene match. CDR1 MNHNS and CDR2 SASEGT come from the germline V gene. CDR3 in amino acids: CASSVGQGHEQYF. DNA of the CDR3: TGTGCCAGCAGTGTGGGACAGGGACACGAGCAGTACTTC.